The next 22 T cell receptor beta chains were all read from a single sample in a study of cytomegalovirus exposure and HLA in healthy donors. The PCR contained 60 Vbeta and 13 Jbeta primers. Sequencing was performed with immunoSEQ multiplex PCR; in TCRdb, only in-frame clones are kept and a portion is missing. The top ten hold less than 2% of the sample, which has about 130,000 clones, 83% seen once. Sequencing used PBMCs. The receptors stem from a man in his forties in good health and CMV-seronegative.

The rearrangement uses TRBV27 and TRBJ2-3; unclear D gene. This CDR3 has 14 residues. Germline values: CDR1 MNHEY, CDR2 SMNVEV (reference sequence). V was cut by 4 bases and J by 2 bases, with 10 bases left in between. Here the CDR3 reads CASSYSLPTDTQYF. CDR3 coding DNA: TGTGCCAGCAGTTACAGCCTACCCACAGATACGCAGTATTTT.

The chain employs TRBV6-1 and TRBJ1-5; the match to TRBD1 covers 7 bases. The germline gives CDR1 MNHNS, CDR2 SASEGT. V shed 4 bases, J shed 2 bases, and the junction held 8 bases outside the gene matches. The CDR3 totals 16 residues. The CDR3 nucleotides are TGTGCCAGCAGTGCCTTACAGGGGTATGGCAATCAGCCCCAGCATTTT. This encodes CASSALQGYGNQPQHF.

This chain links TRBV5-5 with TRBJ1-4, with 8 bases aligning to TRBD1. The length of the CDR3 is 19 residues. V shed 3 bases and J 0 bases; nucleotides not matched to a gene: 13. Germline V lookup: CDR1 SGHKS, CDR2 YYEKEE (reference sequence). This CDR3 reads CASSSGKTGVTSTNEKLFF. The CDR3, as DNA: TGTGCCAGCAGCTCTGGCAAGACAGGGGTGACTTCAACTAATGAAAAACTGTTTTTT.

The rearrangement joins TRBV15 to TRBJ1-5; D unclear. Germline V CDR1 and CDR2: LNHNV, YYDKDF (reference sequence). Between the trimmed V and J ends, which lost 5 bases and 6 bases, there was a span of 14 bases. This CDR3 is built from 14 residues. The CDR3 coding sequence is TGTGCCACCAGCCCCTGGAGGTGGCCTCAGCCCCAGCATTTT. Its protein product is CATSPWRWPQPQHF.

This clone was detected a few times. The chain links TRBV10-3 to TRBJ2-5, with a weak D call TRBD2 (5 bases). Germline assignment: CDR1 ENHRY and CDR2 SYGVKD. The germline V and J ends were trimmed by 0 bases and 5 bases, with 7 bases remaining between them. The CDR3 covers 13 residues. The CDR3 reads CAISESGGETQYF. DNA for the CDR3: TGTGCCATCAGTGAGTCAGGCGGGGAGACCCAGTACTTC.

The chain employs TRBV7-9 and TRBJ2-1; D unclear. With 1 base removed from V and 0 bases from J, the gap between germline ends came to 7 bases. This CDR3 has 15 residues. Looked up from germline, CDR1 is SEHNR and CDR2 is FQNEAQ (reference sequence). CDR3 sequence: CASSLGANSYNEQFF. The CDR3 DNA follows: TGTGCCAGCAGCTTAGGGGCCAACTCCTACAATGAGCAGTTCTTC.

CDR3 DNA: TGTGCCAGCAGCCTGCTACTTCCGGGACAGGGCGCTGGCTACACCTTC. Its protein product is CASSLLLPGQGAGYTF. The V gene is TRBV7-2, the J gene TRBJ1-2; 9 bases line up with TRBD1. V lost 5 bases, J lost 7 bases, and 14 bases stayed unmatched. There are 16 residues in the CDR3. CDR1 and CDR2 from the germline V gene are SGHTA and FQGNSA.

The rearrangement joins TRBV29-1 to TRBJ2-1, with 7 bases fitting TRBD2. The V and J ends lost 7 bases and 7 bases, in that order; junction bases with no gene match: 13. Germline assignment: CDR1 SQVTM and CDR2 ANQGSEA. The CDR3 consists of 14 residues. The CDR3 DNA is TGCAGCGCTGCAGTAAGGGAGGGAGGAAATGAGCAGTTCTTC. It translates to CSAAVREGGNEQFF.

The rearrangement links TRBV5-1 to TRBJ1-2, with TRBD1 identical over 7 bases. The CDR3 length is 14 residues. Germline V lookup: CDR1 SGHRS, CDR2 YFSETQ. V was pared by 2 bases and J by 3 bases, with 4 bases of the junction left unmatched. The CDR3 DNA is TGCGCCAGCAGCTTCTACACAGGGGACTATGGCTACACCTTC. It is translated as CASSFYTGDYGYTF.

The gene calls are TRBV11-3 and TRBJ2-2, with no clear D. With 0 bases removed from V and 1 base from J, the gap between germline ends came to 6 bases. Germline assignment: CDR1 SGHNT and CDR2 YENEEA. CDR3 length: 15 residues. CDR3 in DNA: TGTGCCAGCAGCTTAGATCAAATGAACACCGGGGAGCTGTTTTTT. It codes for CASSLDQMNTGELFF.

This chain connects TRBV19 to TRBJ2-7; D unclear. This CDR3 has 15 amino acids. With 0 bases removed from V and 5 bases from J, the gap between germline ends came to 14 bases. From germline, CDR1 is LNHDA and CDR2 SQIVND (reference sequence). The CDR3 region is CASSIEGLRFDEQYF. The CDR3, as DNA: TGTGCCAGTAGTATAGAGGGCCTTAGGTTCGACGAGCAGTACTTC.

This clone came up once. The chain employs TRBV28 and TRBJ1-6; perhaps TRBD1 as D (5 bases). This CDR3 comprises 17 residues. CDR1 is MDHEN and CDR2 is SYDVKM in the germline V gene. V was pared by 3 bases and J by 5 bases, with 17 bases between. CDR3: CASSLPQEGGDNSPLHF. For the CDR3, the DNA is TGTGCCAGCAGTTTGCCCCAAGAAGGAGGGGATAATTCACCCCTCCACTTT.

V and J are TRBV5-6 and TRBJ1-1; D is undetermined. CDR1 and CDR2 from the germline V gene are SGHDT and YYEEEE. The ends were cut back, 0 bases at V and 0 bases at J, with 9 bases in the middle. This CDR3 comprises 15 residues. The CDR3 region has the DNA TGTGCCAGCAGCTTGGGGCAGGTTATGAACACTGAAGCTTTCTTT. This codes for CASSLGQVMNTEAFF.

This chain connects TRBV23-1 to TRBJ2-6; 8 bases fit TRBD1. TRBV23-1 is an ORF for which the function is uncertain. Germline trimming cut 0 bases from V and 0 bases from J; bases unmatched to any gene: 4. This CDR3 is 18 amino acids long. The CDR3 bases are TGCGCCAGCAGTCAATCGGGAGACAGGGGCTCTGGGGCCAACGTCCTGACTTTC. Protein product: CASSQSGDRGSGANVLTF.

The chain combines TRBV30 with TRBJ2-3, with TRBD1 matching 9 bases. V shed 3 bases and J 6 bases; nucleotides not matched to a gene: 4. The CDR3 has 13 residues. Germline CDR1 reads GTSNPN; CDR2 reads SVGIG (reference sequence). CDR3 DNA: TGTGCCTGGAGGAGGGACAGGGTGGATACGCAGTATTTT. Translating it yields CAWRRDRVDTQYF.

This rearrangement joins TRBV19 to TRBJ2-5; 11 nucleotides align to TRBD2. V lost 4 bases and J lost 5; bases outside the gene matches: 9. The CDR3 runs to 16 residues. Germline V CDR1 and CDR2: LNHDA, SQIVND (reference sequence). CDR3 protein: CASSTRLAGSRETQYF. CDR3 nucleotides: TGTGCCAGTAGTACCCGACTAGCGGGGAGCCGGGAGACCCAGTACTTC.

Here the CDR3 reads CASSPWGGGSYTDTQYF. DNA for the CDR3: TGTGCCAGCAGTCCTTGGGGTGGGGGGAGTTACACAGATACGCAGTATTTT. The chain couples TRBV28 to TRBJ2-3, with D possibly being TRBD2 (6 bases). Germline V gene sequence: CDR1 MDHEN, CDR2 SYDVKM. The germline V and J ends were trimmed by 5 bases and 2 bases, with 20 bases remaining between them. This CDR3 comprises 17 residues.

For this clone: The sample has other DNA sequences that encode this CDR3 too. CDR3: CASSLSVNEQFF. The CDR3 DNA sequence: TGTGCCAGCAGCTTATCAGTCAATGAGCAGTTCTTC. The V gene is TRBV7-9, the J gene TRBJ2-1; D gene unclear. Trimming shortened V by 2 bases and J by 6 bases, and 5 bases separated the two germline ends. CDR3 length: 12 amino acids. The germline gives CDR1 SEHNR, CDR2 FQNEAQ (reference sequence).

This clone was detected once. The chain has TRBV30 and TRBJ2-2; maybe TRBD2 (6 bases). V was cut by 1 base and J by 6 bases, with 9 bases left in between. In germline, CDR1 is GTSNPN, CDR2 SVGIG (reference sequence). The CDR3 consists of 13 residues. The CDR3 DNA follows: TGTGCCTGGAGTGGGTCGGGAGCCGGGGAGCTGTTTTTT. Its translation is CAWSGSGAGELFF.

The chain is built from TRBV15 and TRBJ2-1, with 15 positions matching TRBD2. V dropped 4 bases and J dropped 10; count of bases not matched to a gene: 5. Per the germline V gene, CDR1 is LNHNV and CDR2 is YYDKDF (reference sequence). The CDR3 spans 15 residues. The CDR3 nucleotides are TGTGCCACCAGCACGGGACTAGCGGGAGGAGGAGAGCAGTTCTTC. Translating gives CATSTGLAGGGEQFF.

This clone has more than one count but fewer than ten. CDR3 amino acids: CASSPAGNYGYTF. As DNA, the CDR3 is TGTGCCAGCAGCCCCGCAGGGAACTATGGCTACACCTTC. The J gene is TRBJ1-2, the V gene TRBV5-5; D is possibly TRBD1 (5 bases). This CDR3 has 13 amino acids. Germline CDR1 and CDR2: SGHKS and YYEKEE (reference sequence). V gave up 4 bases and J gave up 2 bases, with 9 bases separating them.

A word on this clone: The junction shows a germline mismatch at one end, possibly a read error. This sequence joins TRBV30 and TRBJ2-7, with 9 bases lining up with TRBD1. This CDR3 region has 14 residues. Looked up from germline, CDR1 is GTSNPN and CDR2 is SVGIG (reference sequence). DNA for the CDR3: TGTGCCTGGAGTGTATTCGCGGACAGGGGTCCCCAGGACTTC. Protein sequence: CAWSVFADRGPQDF.